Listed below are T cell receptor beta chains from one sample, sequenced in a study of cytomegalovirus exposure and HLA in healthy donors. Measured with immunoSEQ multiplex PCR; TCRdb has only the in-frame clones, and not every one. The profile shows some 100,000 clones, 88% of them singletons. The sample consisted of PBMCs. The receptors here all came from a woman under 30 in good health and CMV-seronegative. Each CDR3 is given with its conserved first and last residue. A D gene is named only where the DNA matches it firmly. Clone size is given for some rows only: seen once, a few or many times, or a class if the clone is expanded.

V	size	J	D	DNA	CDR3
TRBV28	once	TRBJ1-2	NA	TGTGCCAGCAGTTTAGCTGGCAGTAACTATGGCTACACCTTC	CASSLAGSNYGYTF
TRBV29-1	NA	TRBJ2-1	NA	TGCAGCCCAAGAATAGACAATGAGCAGTTCTTC	CSPRIDNEQFF
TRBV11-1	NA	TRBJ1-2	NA	TGTGCCAGCAGCTCGGTGGGGGGTAGCGGCTACACCTTC	CASSSVGGSGYTF
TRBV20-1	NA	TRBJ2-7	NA	TGCAGTGCTACTAACTACGAGCAGTACTTC	CSATNYEQYF
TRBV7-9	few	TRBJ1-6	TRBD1	TGTGCCAGCAGCACGGACAGGTTTGAATCACCCCTCCACTTT	CASSTDRFESPLHF
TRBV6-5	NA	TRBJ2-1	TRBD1	TGTGCCAGCAGTTACTCGGGACAGGGAAACAATGAGCAGTTCTTC	CASSYSGQGNNEQFF
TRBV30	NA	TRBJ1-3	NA	TGTGCCTGGAGTCGCACGATCGGTAGAAACACCATATATTTT	CAWSRTIGRNTIYF
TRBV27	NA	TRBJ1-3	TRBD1	TGTGCCAGCAGACCCCGACAGGGCTACTCTGGAAACACCATATATTTT	CASRPRQGYSGNTIYF
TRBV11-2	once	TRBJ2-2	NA	TGTGCCAGCAGCTTCGTCAGGAACACCGGGGAGCTGTTTTTT	CASSFVRNTGELFF
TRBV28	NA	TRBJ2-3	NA	TGTGCCAGCAGTTCCTCCAGGGGACATACAGCAGCAGATACGCAGTATTTT	CASSSSRGHTAADTQYF
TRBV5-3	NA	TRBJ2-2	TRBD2	TGTGCCAGAAGCCATGGGACTAGCGGGAAGACGAACACCGGGGAGCTGTTTTTT	CARSHGTSGKTNTGELFF
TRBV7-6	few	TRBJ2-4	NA	TGTGCCAGCAGCTTAGGGCAGGAAAACATTCAGTACTTC	CASSLGQENIQYF
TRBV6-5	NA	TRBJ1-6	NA	TGTGCCAGCAAAATGGAGGACAGTTGGGCACCCCTCCACTTT	CASKMEDSWAPLHF
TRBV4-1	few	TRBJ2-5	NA	TGCGCCAGCAGCCGTCCACAAGAGACCCAGTACTTC	CASSRPQETQYF
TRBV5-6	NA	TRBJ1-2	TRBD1	TGTGCCAGCAGCTTGATCGCCGGGGACAGTCAAATCTATGGCTACACCTTC	CASSLIAGDSQIYGYTF
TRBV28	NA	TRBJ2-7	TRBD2	TGTGCCAGCAGTTTATTGGCGGGGGTCTCGGGAGGGCAGTACTTC	CASSLLAGVSGGQYF
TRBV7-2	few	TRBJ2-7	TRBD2	TGTGCCAGCAGCTTAGGGAGCGGGAGGGCCCCATCGCAGTACTTC	CASSLGSGRAPSQYF
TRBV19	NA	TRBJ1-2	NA	TGTGCCAGTAGTGTGTACATGGGAGGTAACTATGGCTACACCTTC	CASSVYMGGNYGYTF
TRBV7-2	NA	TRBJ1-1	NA	TGTGCCAGCAGCTTAGGGGGGAGCGGGACTGAAGCTTTCTTT	CASSLGGSGTEAFF
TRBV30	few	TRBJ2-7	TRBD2	TGTGCCTGGAGGACTAGCGGGAGCGCCGAGCAGTACTTC	CAWRTSGSAEQYF
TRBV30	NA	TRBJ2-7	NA	TGTGCCTGGGAGAGGAGCTACGAGCAGTACTTC	CAWERSYEQYF
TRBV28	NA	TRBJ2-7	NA	TGTGCCAGCAGGGGGCAGCTCTACGAGCAGTACTTC	CASRGQLYEQYF
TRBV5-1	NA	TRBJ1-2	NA	TGCGCCAGCAGCTTGGTGAGGGGGGGTGATGGCTACACCTTC	CASSLVRGGDGYTF
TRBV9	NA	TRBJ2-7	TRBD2	TGTGCCAGCAGCGTAGATGGGGGGGACTACGAGCAGTACTTC	CASSVDGGDYEQYF
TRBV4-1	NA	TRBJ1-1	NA	TGCGCCAGCAGCCAACCTGAGCCGTTCAAGAACACTGAAGCTTTCTTT	CASSQPEPFKNTEAFF
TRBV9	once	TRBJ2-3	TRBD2	TGTGCCAGCAGCGCGGGGGGGTCCCGCACAGATACGCAGTATTTT	CASSAGGSRTDTQYF
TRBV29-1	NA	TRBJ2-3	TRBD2	TGCAGCGTTGGACTAGCGGGAGGGAGGGCTAGCACAGATACGCAGTATTTT	CSVGLAGGRASTDTQYF
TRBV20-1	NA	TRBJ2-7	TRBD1	TGCAGTGCTAGACCCGACAGGGGGCTGTACTTC	CSARPDRGLYF